This T cell receptor (beta chain) was profiled in a study of shared clonotypes between healthy human individuals. Looking at the study overall: Donor ages ranged 18 to 49 years: a couple of women, a few men. Findings of the study overall: Naive subsets generally had larger estimated richness than memory subsets. Sharing across four donors was seen in approximately 5.2% of naive CD4 clonotypes.

Study processing details: ImmunoSEQ yielded junction-only sequences lacking quality scores, so filtering differed. Sequencing was performed with immunoSEQ multiplex PCR; in TCRdb, only in-frame clones are kept and a portion is missing. V, J and clone size are taken as reported in that table, and D and trimming were inferred from the DNA itself. Among some 2 million clones, approximately 94% were seen once, and the ten largest hold roughly 1.2%. Naive CD8 cells were CD45RO-negative, positively selected for CCR7, excluding terminally differentiated effector memory CD45RA+ cells. Regarding this clone: The antigen is undetermined.

The receptor was isolated from a man between 18 and 29 years old in good health. The material sequenced was naive CD8+ T cells sorted from blood.

CDR3 nucleotides: TGCGCCAGCAGCCAAAGACAGGCTTACGAGCAGTACTTC. Translated, it gives CASSQRQAYEQYF. The V and J genes are TRBV4-1 and TRBJ2-7, with a weak D call TRBD1 (6 bases). CDR3 size: 13 residues. Deletions cut 2 bases from V and 4 bases from J, with 9 bases between. CDR1 is MGHRA and CDR2 is YSYEKL in the germline V gene.